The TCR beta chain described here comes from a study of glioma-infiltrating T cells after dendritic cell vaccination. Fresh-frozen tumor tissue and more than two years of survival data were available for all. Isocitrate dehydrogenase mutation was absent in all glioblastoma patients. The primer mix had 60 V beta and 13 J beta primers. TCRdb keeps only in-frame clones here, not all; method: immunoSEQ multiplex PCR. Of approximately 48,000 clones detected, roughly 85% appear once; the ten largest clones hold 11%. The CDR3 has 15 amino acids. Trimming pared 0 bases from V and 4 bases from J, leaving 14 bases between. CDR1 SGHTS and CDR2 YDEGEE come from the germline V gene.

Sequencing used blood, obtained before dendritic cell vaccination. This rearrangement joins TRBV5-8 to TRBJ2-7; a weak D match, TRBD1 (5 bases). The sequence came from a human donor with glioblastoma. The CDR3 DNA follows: TGTGCCAGCAGCTTGGGGGTTGCAGGGTGGTACGAGCAGTACTTC. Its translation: CASSLGVAGWYEQYF.